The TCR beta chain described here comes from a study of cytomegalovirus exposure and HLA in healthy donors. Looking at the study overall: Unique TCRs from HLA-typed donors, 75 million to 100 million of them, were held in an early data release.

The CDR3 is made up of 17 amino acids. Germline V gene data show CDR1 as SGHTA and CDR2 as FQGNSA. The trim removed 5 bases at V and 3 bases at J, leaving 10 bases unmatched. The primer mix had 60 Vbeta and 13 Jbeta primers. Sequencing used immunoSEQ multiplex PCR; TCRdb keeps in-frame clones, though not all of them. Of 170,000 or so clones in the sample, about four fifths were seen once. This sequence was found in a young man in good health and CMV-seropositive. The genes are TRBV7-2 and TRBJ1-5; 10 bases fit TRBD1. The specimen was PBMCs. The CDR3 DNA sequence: TGTGCCAGCAGCACCCGACAGGGGGCACCTTCCAATCAGCCCCAGCATTTT. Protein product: CASSTRQGAPSNQPQHF.